These 21 T cell receptor beta chains were sequenced from one sample in a study of T cells expressing NK-cell markers. TCRdb reanalyzed the 5' RACE reads and collapses them to one entry per CDR3 protein, without DNA. Its table records roughly 430,000 distinct CDR3 sequences. Sequenced material: blood T cells: a sorted CD56 or NKG2C T cell subset, CD4+ or CD8+ T cells, or bulk PBMC T cells (not recorded which). The origin of the receptors is a woman between 18 and 70 years old in good health.

The V gene is TRBV27, the J gene TRBJ1-2. Germline loops: CDR1 MNHEY, CDR2 SMNVEV (reference sequence). This CDR3 has 16 amino acids. This CDR3 is CASSLSIIRSNYGYTF.

The chain uses TRBV20-1 and TRBJ2-3; TCRdb's assignment of TRBD1 cannot be checked, as there is no DNA. The length of the CDR3 is 12 residues. From germline, CDR1 is DFQATT and CDR2 SNEGSKA (reference sequence). The CDR3 sequence is CSPRQGPVTQYF.

The chain uses TRBV24-1 and TRBJ2-6; lacking DNA, the TRBD1 call made by TCRdb goes unchecked. Per the germline V gene, CDR1 is KGHDR and CDR2 is SFDVKD. The CDR3 totals 18 residues. The CDR3 sequence: CATSAPGQGKSGANVLTF.

The chain links TRBV25-1 to TRBJ1-1. Germline V CDR1 and CDR2: MGHDK, SYGVNS. The CDR3 extends over 14 amino acids. The CDR3 loop reads CASSDEAMNTEAFF.

The chain links TRBV12-3 or TRBV12-4 to TRBJ2-3; without DNA, the TCRdb call of TRBD2 cannot be checked. CDR3 length: 17 amino acids. CDR3: CASGTQGTSGKTDTQYF.

This chain joins TRBV4-2 and TRBJ2-7; absent DNA, TCRdb's TRBD1 call cannot be checked. Per germline, CDR1 LGHNA and CDR2 YNFKEQ. This CDR3 has 16 residues. The CDR3 sequence: CASSQGDTDSSYEQYF.

This sequence joins TRBV20-1 and TRBJ2-5; TCRdb outputs TRBD1, but without DNA this stays unchecked. The CDR3 is made up of 15 amino acids. The germline gives CDR1 DFQATT, CDR2 SNEGSKA (reference sequence). CDR3 loop: CSARAPGLRQETQYF.

The chain's CDR3 is CASSSRDREDEKLFF. The J gene is TRBJ1-4, the V gene TRBV7-9; the D call from TCRdb, TRBD1, cannot be confirmed without DNA. Germline assignment: CDR1 SEHNR and CDR2 FQNEAQ (reference sequence). The CDR3 runs 15 residues.

The gene calls are TRBV7-3 and TRBJ2-5; TCRdb proposes TRBD2, but this gene call is untestable without DNA. CDR1 is SGHTA, CDR2 FQGTGA, per germline. The CDR3 extends over 15 amino acids. CDR3 loop: CASSLGLLGSETQYF.

The chain links TRBV12-3 or TRBV12-4 to TRBJ1-2. The CDR3 runs 15 residues. The CDR3 spells CASSLVQGGGYGYTF.

The chain couples TRBV20-1 to TRBJ1-1; TCRdb proposes TRBD1, but this gene call is untestable without DNA. The germline V gene has CDR1 DFQATT and CDR2 SNEGSKA (reference sequence). The length of the CDR3 is 13 residues. CDR3 sequence reads: CSASVAGGTEAFF.

V gene TRBV11-2 combines with J gene TRBJ2-5; TCRdb selects TRBD2, and the lack of DNA leaves this call unchecked. CDR1 is SGHAT and CDR2 is FQNNGV in the germline V gene. The CDR3 is 15 amino acids. The CDR3 loop reads CASSFATGGEETQYF.

The V call is TRBV18, the J call TRBJ2-2. From germline, CDR1 is KGHSH and CDR2 LQKENI. This CDR3 comprises 15 residues. The CDR3 region is CASSPLETGTGELFF.

V gene TRBV20-1 combines with J gene TRBJ2-1; the D gene TCRdb calls, TRBD2, cannot be checked with no DNA. Per germline, CDR1 DFQATT and CDR2 SNEGSKA (reference sequence). The CDR3 sequence is 15 residues long. The chain's CDR3 is CSAKLAGAIRNEQFF.

V is TRBV6-1 and J is TRBJ1-6; TCRdb indicates TRBD1, and absent DNA this call remains unverified. The CDR3 contains 15 residues. Germline V lookup: CDR1 MNHNS, CDR2 SASEGT. The CDR3 loop is CASSKGAISNSPLHF.

The chain recombines TRBV27 with TRBJ2-7; the D gene TCRdb calls, TRBD1, cannot be checked with no DNA. CDR1 and CDR2 (germline): MNHEY, SMNVEV (reference sequence). The CDR3 totals 15 residues. The CDR3 sequence is CASSLGQGGAYEQYF.

CDR3 in amino acids: CSARHSRPNTEAFF. The V and J genes are TRBV20-1 and TRBJ1-1. Per the germline V gene, CDR1 is DFQATT and CDR2 is SNEGSKA (reference sequence). The CDR3 sequence is 14 residues long.

This chain uses TRBV20-1 with TRBJ2-1; TCRdb picks TRBD2, but there is no DNA to check that call. The V gene's germline CDR1 is DFQATT and CDR2 SNEGSKA (reference sequence). The CDR3 is made up of 16 amino acids. CDR3 region: CSARGPTGGTYNEQFF.

The chain has TRBV12-3 or TRBV12-4 and TRBJ1-4. This CDR3 contains 12 residues. The CDR3 reads CASSLHDEKLFF.

The gene calls are TRBV20-1 and TRBJ1-1; TCRdb's D call, TRBD1, is unchecked because there is no DNA. The CDR3 runs 14 residues. Germline-derived CDR1 and CDR2 are DFQATT and SNEGSKA (reference sequence). CDR3 sequence reads: CSASYGTASGEAFF.

This chain uses TRBV11-2 with TRBJ2-7; TCRdb's D call of TRBD2 is untestable without DNA. This CDR3 is 13 amino acids long. The germline CDR1 and CDR2 sequences are SGHAT and FQNNGV. The CDR3 here is CASSYGLAYEQYF.